Here is one T cell receptor (beta chain) with its context. Its specificity is unknown. Treatment of patients with chemo-refractory metastatic non-small-cell lung cancer consisted of focal radiation plus CTLA-4 blockade with ipilimumab. This sample was included in a study of radiotherapy plus CTLA-4 blockade in lung cancer. The method was immunoSEQ multiplex PCR; TCRdb's version includes in-frame clones alone and lacks a portion of them. This table has roughly 120,000 clones, 75% to 80% appearing once. This CDR3 has 14 residues. Germline-derived CDR1 and CDR2 are MDHEN and SYDVKM. Trimming at V came to 3 bases and at J to 5 bases, leaving 3 bases not matched to a gene. Overall study results and limits: Early shifts in blood T cell clones, with interferon-beta, reportedly predicted response best. Following radiotherapy plus ipilimumab, tumor-derived TCR clones expanded in the blood.

The chain recombines TRBV28 with TRBJ1-2; 10 nucleotides match TRBD1. This material consisted of peripheral blood, taken from a patient treated with radiotherapy plus ipilimumab. This receptor was identified in a human donor with non-small cell lung cancer who had a partial response to radiotherapy plus ipilimumab. The CDR3, as DNA: TGTGCCAGCAGTTTGACAGGGGGCGTATATGGCTACACCTTC. This gives the protein CASSLTGGVYGYTF.